Following are 10 T cell receptor beta chains from one sample sequenced in a study of monozygotic twins with inflammatory bowel disease (dated by TCRdb to 2018 to 2020). Libraries were made using 5' RACE. Reads for this sample came from an Illumina HiSeq 2500. The reads, reprocessed by TCRdb, yield one row per CDR3 protein sequence and no DNA. The table held for this sample gives just over 300,000 distinct CDR3 sequences. Jointly, the top ten make up 5.6% of the sample. Sequencing was carried out using blood. Receptors were obtained from a human donor with ulcerative colitis or Crohn's disease, or a healthy co-twin of an affected twin (not recorded which).

The rearrangement links TRBV19 to TRBJ1-1. The CDR3 has 14 residues. Germline CDR1 and CDR2: LNHDA and SQIVND (reference sequence). CDR3 sequence reads: CASSIPNMNTEAFF.

CDR3: CASSLSRQGGNTEAFF. The chain employs TRBV7-2 and TRBJ1-1; the D call from TCRdb, TRBD1, cannot be confirmed without DNA. CDR3 length: 16 residues. The germline V gene encodes CDR1 SGHTA and CDR2 FQGNSA.

The chain combines TRBV5-1 with TRBJ1-6. Germline lookup yields CDR1 SGHRS and CDR2 YFSETQ. The CDR3 has 16 residues. This chain's CDR3 is CASSLGIFTARGSLHF.

The V gene is TRBV6-5, the J gene TRBJ2-3; TCRdb selects TRBD2, and the lack of DNA leaves this call unchecked. CDR3 length: 19 residues. Per germline, CDR1 MNHEY and CDR2 SVGAGI. The CDR3 reads CASSYSLAGGLIGTDTQYF.

The CDR3 loop is CSAMGQGSAEQFF. The chain recombines TRBV20-1 with TRBJ2-1; checking the TCRdb D call of TRBD1 is not possible without DNA. There are 13 residues in the CDR3. Germline CDR1 reads DFQATT; CDR2 reads SNEGSKA (reference sequence).

The CDR3 is CASSLEGAVNIQYF. The chain couples TRBV7-2 to TRBJ2-4; TCRdb lists TRBD1, though no DNA is available to test this call. The CDR3 runs 14 residues. Germline CDR1 SGHTA, CDR2 FQGNSA.

V usage is TRBV5-4 and J usage is TRBJ2-4; the D call from TCRdb, TRBD2, cannot be confirmed without DNA. Germline V lookup: CDR1 SGHNT, CDR2 YYREEE (reference sequence). The CDR3 totals 14 residues. CDR3 sequence reads: CASSDGLSKNIQYF.

The chain combines TRBV5-4 with TRBJ2-1; TCRdb's D gene call, TRBD1, goes unchecked for lack of DNA. The germline gives CDR1 SGHNT, CDR2 YYREEE (reference sequence). The CDR3 consists of 15 residues. The CDR3 spells CASSLAGASYNEQFF.

This chain links TRBV6-2 or TRBV6-3 with TRBJ1-2. Germline-derived CDR1 and CDR2 are MNHEY and SVGEGT. The CDR3 runs 14 residues. CDR3 amino acids: CASSYKESNYGYTF.

The chain is built from TRBV2 and TRBJ1-5; TCRdb lists TRBD1, though no DNA is available to test this call. CDR1 and CDR2 from the germline V gene are SNHLY and FYNNEI. This CDR3 has 17 residues. The CDR3 loop reads CASSELLPPYSNQPQHF.